This passage covers 10 T cell receptor beta chains from one sample sequenced in a study of T cells in Graves' hyperthyroidism and ophthalmopathy (dated by TCRdb to the late 2010s). Libraries were prepared through multiplex PCR. TCRdb names Illumina HiSeq 2000 as the instrument used. Amplification of TCR beta CDR3 regions was carried out from RNA transcripts. For the first round of RT-PCR on the TCR CDR3, the HTBI primer set was used together with the Qiagen OneStep RT-PCR kit. Using fastp trimming at Q25 and MiXCR clonotype assembly, TCRdb reanalyzed the public sequencing data and kept in-frame beta chains. Records with the same CDR3 protein are collapsed into one entry carrying the most frequent genes and DNA. This sample holds about 520,000 distinct CDR3 sequences; 20% were observed only once. The ten largest clones capture 26% of the sample. Sequenced: blood. Source of these receptors: a man between 18 and 29 years old with Graves' hyperthyroidism.

This clonotype was observed at least ten times. This chain links TRBV7-2 with TRBJ2-7; 12 positions match TRBD2. This CDR3 spans 15 amino acids. In germline, CDR1 is SGHTA, CDR2 FQGNSA. V lost 5 bases, J lost 1 base, and 3 bases stayed unmatched. The chain's CDR3 is CASSPTSGRSYEQYF. CDR3 sequence (DNA): TGTGCCAGCAGCCCTACTAGCGGGAGGTCCTACGAGCAGTACTTC.

The rearrangement links TRBV6-4 to TRBJ1-1, with D unresolved. Between the trimmed V and J ends, which lost 2 bases and 10 bases, there was a span of 8 bases. CDR1 is MRHNA, CDR2 SNTAGT, per germline. CDR3 length: 11 amino acids. CDR3 DNA: TGTGCCAGCAGTGACCCGGGAGTAGCTTTCTTT. Translating it yields CASSDPGVAFF.

The table lists this clonotype with many counts. The chain combines TRBV11-2 with TRBJ2-7; possibly TRBD2 for D (6 bases). Germline CDR1 and CDR2: SGHAT and FQNNGV. The germline V and J ends were trimmed by 2 bases and 0 bases, with 23 bases remaining between them. The CDR3 totals 19 residues. The CDR3 sequence: CASSLWTHRSGPSSYEQYF. The CDR3 DNA reads as TGTGCCAGCAGCTTATGGACCCACCGTAGCGGACCGAGCTCCTACGAGCAGTACTTC.

This clonotype was observed at least ten times. The V gene is TRBV12-3 or TRBV12-4, the J gene TRBJ2-7, with D perhaps matching TRBD1 (6 bases). The V end was cut by 5 bases, the J end by 3 bases, with 14 bases between. The CDR3 runs to 14 residues. In DNA, the CDR3 is TGTGCCAGCAGTGCACAGACAGGAGACTACGAGCAGTACTTC. Translating gives CASSAQTGDYEQYF.

Notes on this clonotype: A junction boundary mismatches the germline segment, possibly from a read error. V is TRBV12-5 and J is TRBJ2-6; TRBD1 or TRBD2 may be the D gene (5 bases each). The germline gives CDR1 LGHNT, CDR2 FRNRAP. The CDR3 extends over 13 amino acids. DNA for the CDR3: TGTGCTAGTGGTCCGGTCGGGGCCAACGTGCTGACTTTC. This sequence encodes CASGPVGANVLTF.

The V gene is TRBV2, the J gene TRBJ2-7; 9 positions match TRBD1. Germline CDR1 SNHLY, CDR2 FYNNEI. The CDR3 contains 16 residues. V gave up 5 bases and J gave up 6 bases; unmatched junction bases: 14. The CDR3 bases are TGTGCCAGCAGTTCGTATAACAGGGGGCTCGGAGGCGAGCAGTACTTC. Amino acids: CASSSYNRGLGGEQYF.

V and J are TRBV18 and TRBJ1-1; D is unresolved. Germline CDR1 reads KGHSH; CDR2 reads LQKENI. This CDR3 is 13 amino acids long. Between the trimmed V and J ends, which lost 3 bases and 1 base, there was a span of 6 bases. CDR3 bases: TGTGCCAGCTCACCTTCGTCGAACACTGAAGCTTTCTTT. Protein product: CASSPSSNTEAFF.

This clonotype appeared a few times. V gene TRBV12-5 combines with J gene TRBJ1-2; D ambiguous. This CDR3 has 17 residues. Germline assignment: CDR1 LGHNT and CDR2 FRNRAP. V was pared by 0 bases and J by 3 bases, with 17 bases between. The CDR3 coding sequence is TGTGCTAGTGGTTTGGTACTAGGAGGGCTCGGAGACTATGGCTACACCTTC. Protein product: CASGLVLGGLGDYGYTF.

V usage is TRBV6-1 and J usage is TRBJ2-5; TRBD1 matches 11 bases. V shed 7 bases, J shed 1 base, and the junction held 5 bases outside the gene matches. The length of the CDR3 is 15 residues. The germline CDR1 and CDR2 sequences are MNHNS and SASEGT. CDR3: CASNRDRGTQETQYF. The DNA for the CDR3 is TGTGCCAGCAACCGGGACAGGGGGACCCAAGAGACCCAGTACTTC.

This clonotype was detected only once. The V and J genes are TRBV20-1 and TRBJ1-5; D possibly corresponds to TRBD1 (6 bases). The CDR3 runs 12 residues. CDR1 is DFQATT and CDR2 is SNEGSKA in the germline V gene (reference sequence). CDR3 nucleotides: TGCAGCTCCCAGGGGAGCAATCAGCCCCAGCATTTT. Translated, it gives CSSQGSNQPQHF.